The 15 T cell receptor beta chains below come from one sample, sequenced in a study of early T cells in non-severe SARS-CoV-2 infection. TCRdb fed the 5' RACE reads into MiXCR, producing one record per CDR3 protein. The top ten hold around 15% of the sample, which has some 77,000 distinct CDR3 sequences, more than 10% seen once. Here the sequenced sample was whole blood, taken at baseline. Receptor source: an adult who was a healthcare worker with PCR-confirmed SARS-CoV-2 infection or an uninfected control (not recorded which). The donor label of this sample is uncertain.

The rearrangement uses TRBV2 and TRBJ1-5; the D gene is possibly TRBD1 (6 bases). The CDR3 loop spans 13 amino acids. Germline V gene data show CDR1 as SNHLY and CDR2 as FYNNEI. Trimming took off 6 bases at V and 3 bases at J, with 9 bases between the two ends. The CDR3 here is CASSRQDNQPQHF. In DNA form, the CDR3 reads TGTGCCAGCAGCAGACAGGACAATCAGCCCCAGCATTTT.

This clonotype showed up many times. The chain has TRBV7-8 and TRBJ2-3; D unclear. There are 15 residues in the CDR3. Germline V gene lookup returns CDR1 SGHVS and CDR2 FQNEAQ. V lost 5 bases, J lost 2 bases, and 14 bases lay in between. The DNA for the CDR3 is TGTGCCAGCAGCCAAATTAACGTTGTCACAGATACGCAGTATTTT. Translated: CASSQINVVTDTQYF.

This clonotype was picked up a small number of times. This chain links TRBV5-1 with TRBJ1-2; perhaps TRBD1 as D (6 bases). Germline V gene data show CDR1 as SGHRS and CDR2 as YFSETQ. The CDR3 is 13 residues long. V was clipped by 5 bases and J by 0 bases, with 8 bases between them. For the CDR3, the DNA is TGCGCCAGCAGGCAGGGGACTAACTATGGCTACACCTTC. It codes for CASRQGTNYGYTF.

This clonotype was picked up a small number of times. The chain carries TRBV29-1 and TRBJ2-3, with TRBD2 matching over 9 bases. The V and J ends lost 4 bases and 2 bases, in that order; junction bases with no gene match: 7. CDR1 is SQVTM, CDR2 ANQGSEA, per germline. This CDR3 spans 15 amino acids. The CDR3 DNA follows: TGCAGCGTTGTCTGGTCTAGCGGGATCACAGATACGCAGTATTTT. Its protein is CSVVWSSGITDTQYF.

CDR3 sequence reads: CSAENQERLNEKLFF. CDR3 sequence (DNA): TGCAGTGCTGAGAACCAGGAACGGCTTAATGAAAAACTGTTTTTT. V is TRBV20-1 and J is TRBJ1-4; D uncertain. The CDR3 covers 15 residues. Germline lookup yields CDR1 DFQATT and CDR2 SNEGSKA (reference sequence). With 5 bases removed from V and 4 bases from J, the gap between germline ends came to 17 bases.

This rearrangement joins TRBV5-1 to TRBJ2-7; D may be TRBD2 (5 bases). V was shortened by 5 bases and J by 0 bases, with 18 bases between the two germline ends. The CDR3 sequence is 16 residues long. Germline lookup yields CDR1 SGHRS and CDR2 YFSETQ. CDR3 sequence: CASSKGNQRTSYEQYF. CDR3 nucleotides: TGCGCCAGCAGTAAAGGTAACCAGCGGACCTCCTACGAGCAGTACTTC.

The V call is TRBV5-4, the J call TRBJ2-1, with 8 bases matching TRBD1. The CDR3 runs to 15 residues. V was clipped by 3 bases and J by 0 bases; unmatched bases: 2. Germline CDR1 reads SGHNT; CDR2 reads YYREEE (reference sequence). CDR3 DNA: TGTGCCAGCAGCTCGGGACAGGCCTCCTACAATGAGCAGTTCTTC. Its protein is CASSSGQASYNEQFF.

There are a few counts of this clonotype. The chain couples TRBV18 to TRBJ2-7; TRBD1 is a possible D gene (5 bases). The CDR3 contains 15 residues. Trimming took 1 base from V and 1 from J, leaving 11 bases between them. Per the germline V gene, CDR1 is KGHSH and CDR2 is LQKENI. The CDR3 DNA reads as TGTGCCAGCTCACCACGAAGGGGTGAGTCCTACGAGCAGTACTTC. Translating gives CASSPRRGESYEQYF.

This clonotype was seen at least ten times. V usage is TRBV4-2 and J usage is TRBJ2-1, with 8 nucleotides matching TRBD1. The CDR3 is made up of 17 amino acids. Unmatched junction bases numbered 7, after V lost 0 bases and J lost 3 bases. Germline assignment: CDR1 LGHNA and CDR2 YNFKEQ. Written as DNA, the CDR3 is TGTGCCAGCAGCCAAGACCTAGACAGGGGACTCTACAATGAGCAGTTCTTC. As protein: CASSQDLDRGLYNEQFF.

At least ten counts were recorded for this clonotype. The chain links TRBV6-1 to TRBJ2-7; TRBD2 matches 11 bases. The V segment lost 8 bases and the J segment 7 bases; nucleotides outside the gene matches: 13. CDR1 and CDR2 from the germline V gene are MNHNS and SASEGT. The CDR3 has 15 residues. The CDR3 is CASPLDSSGGMEQYF. The CDR3 region has the DNA TGTGCCAGCCCCCTCGACTCTAGCGGGGGGATGGAGCAGTACTTC.

The table lists this clonotype with a few counts. V usage is TRBV28 and J usage is TRBJ2-5; D not certain. Trimming removed 1 base at V and 4 bases at J, with 7 bases between. This CDR3 comprises 13 residues. Germline values: CDR1 MDHEN, CDR2 SYDVKM. The CDR3 bases are TGTGCCAGCAGTTTATCACAGCCAGAGACCCAGTACTTC. Encoded protein: CASSLSQPETQYF.

This clonotype was detected ten times or more. The V and J genes are TRBV24-1 and TRBJ2-2; no definite D call. V shed 7 bases and J shed 4 bases, with 21 bases lying between them. The CDR3 runs to 17 residues. Germline V gene data show CDR1 as KGHDR and CDR2 as SFDVKD. CDR3 DNA: TGTGCCACCAGGGAGACACAGAGCCCTTCGAGCACCGGGGAGCTGTTTTTT. This codes for CATRETQSPSSTGELFF.

This clonotype was observed at least ten times. This rearrangement joins TRBV6-2 or TRBV6-3 to TRBJ1-5; D is ambiguous. Germline CDR1 and CDR2: MNHEY and SVGEGT. Trimming pared 7 bases from V and 9 bases from J, leaving 19 bases between. The length of the CDR3 is 14 residues. The CDR3 is CASKIGQVRAPQHF. The CDR3, as DNA: TGTGCCAGCAAGATAGGCCAGGTACGTGCGCCCCAGCATTTT.

The CDR3 sequence: CASSPEGGTDTQYF. CDR3 nucleotides: TGTGCCAGCTCACCCGAGGGGGGTACAGATACGCAGTATTTT. This rearrangement joins TRBV18 to TRBJ2-3, with D possibly being TRBD1 or TRBD2 (6 bases each). Per germline, CDR1 KGHSH and CDR2 LQKENI. V gave up 3 bases and J gave up 3 bases, with 10 bases separating them. The CDR3 length is 14 residues.

This clonotype was counted between two and nine times. The chain joins TRBV7-3 to TRBJ1-6, with D unclear. This CDR3 region has 14 residues. Germline CDR1 and CDR2: SGHTA and FQGTGA. V was pared by 5 bases and J by 7 bases, with 12 bases between. CDR3: CASSPDAGNSPLHF. The CDR3 bases are TGTGCCAGCAGCCCCGATGCGGGCAATTCACCCCTCCACTTT.